The 8 T cell receptor beta chains listed next were all sequenced from one sample in a study of blood T cell repertoires in COVID-19. The protocol was immunoSEQ multiplex PCR, while the TCRdb copy is restricted to in-frame clones and leaves out a portion. This sample yields over 200,000 clones, of which approximately 84% are seen a single time; less than 2% belongs to the top ten. The sample was PBMCs or T cells enriched from blood (not recorded which). The origin of the receptors is a man in his sixties who had recovered from COVID-19.

V usage is TRBV6-1 and J usage is TRBJ1-3; weak D call: TRBD1 (5 bases). The CDR3 extends over 18 amino acids. Germline V gives CDR1 MNHNS, CDR2 SASEGT. V lost 4 bases, J lost 0 bases, and 19 bases lay in between. The CDR3, as DNA: TGTGCCAGCAGTGTATCCCCCCAGGGAGGAATCTCTGGAAACACCATATATTTT. Its translation is CASSVSPQGGISGNTIYF.

V usage is TRBV19 and J usage is TRBJ1-6; D not resolved. The CDR3 runs 14 residues. From germline, CDR1 is LNHDA and CDR2 SQIVND (reference sequence). With 3 bases removed from V and 7 bases from J, the gap between germline ends came to 10 bases. The CDR3 DNA reads as TGTGCCAGTAGTATGTCGGGGTACAATTCACCCCTCCACTTT. Protein: CASSMSGYNSPLHF.

The chain carries TRBV3-1 (or the pseudogene TRBV3-2) and TRBJ2-7; D is possibly TRBD1 (5 bases). V gave up 3 bases and J gave up 10 bases, with 13 bases separating them. The CDR3 contains 12 residues. Germline CDR1 LGHDT, CDR2 YNNKEL (reference sequence). CDR3 DNA: TGTGCCAGCAGCCACGAAGGACAATCACAGTACTTC. It codes for CASSHEGQSQYF.

V usage is TRBV19 and J usage is TRBJ1-3; D not resolved. From germline, CDR1 is LNHDA and CDR2 SQIVND (reference sequence). This CDR3 contains 14 residues. Trimming left V 7 bases short and J 0 bases short, with 10 bases between. The CDR3 region is CASIPGHSGNTIYF. The CDR3 region has the DNA TGTGCCAGTATCCCAGGTCACTCTGGAAACACCATATATTTT. Complete variable domain (other parts from reference TRBV19 and TRBJ1-3): DGGITQSPKYLFRKEGQNVTLSCEQNLNHDAMYWYRQDPGQGLRLIYYSQIVNDFQKGDIAEGYSVSREKKESFPLTVTSAQKNPTAFYLCASIPGHSGNTIYFGEGSWLTVV.

This rearrangement joins TRBV6-2 or TRBV6-3 to TRBJ2-5; D remains unclear. CDR3 length equals 15 residues. The germline CDR1 and CDR2 sequences are MNHEY and SVGEGT. V was clipped by 0 bases and J by 5 bases, with 13 bases between them. This CDR3 is CASSYSLSVGETQYF. The CDR3 coding sequence is TGTGCCAGCAGTTACTCCCTGTCAGTGGGCGAGACCCAGTACTTC.

The rearrangement links TRBV9 to TRBJ2-7, with 7 bases aligning to TRBD1. The CDR3 runs to 14 residues. The germline V gene has CDR1 SGDLS and CDR2 YYNGEE. J gave up 3 bases and V 3 bases, and 6 bases lay outside the gene matches. The CDR3: CASSAFDRDYEQYF. As DNA, the CDR3 is TGTGCCAGCAGCGCCTTCGACAGGGACTACGAGCAGTACTTC.

To note about this clone: One end of the junction is discordant with germline, which a read error may explain. The rearrangement links TRBV3-1 (or the pseudogene TRBV3-2) to TRBJ2-1; 10 bases are a match to TRBD1. Germline V lookup: CDR1 LGHDT, CDR2 YNNKEL (reference sequence). The CDR3 contains 11 residues. Here the CDR3 DNA reads TGTGCCAGCAGCTCCACCGGGACAGGGGTCTTC. Translating gives CASSSTGTGVF.

The chain employs TRBV19 and TRBJ1-2, with TRBD1 identical over 8 bases. Germline V CDR1 and CDR2: LNHDA, SQIVND (reference sequence). The CDR3 consists of 11 residues. The J segment lost 8 bases and the V segment lost 5 bases, leaving 1 base of the junction unmatched. This chain's CDR3 is CASSWTGGYTF. The CDR3 DNA sequence: TGTGCCAGTAGTTGGACAGGGGGCTACACCTTC.